This T cell receptor beta chain was identified in a study of shared clonotypes between healthy human individuals. For the study at large: The study used three CD4 naive, three CD4 memory, two CD8 naive and one CD8 memory plate per donor. Study findings and constraints: With a few donors compared, roughly 5% of naive CD4 clonotypes were shared. In having few donors, the study represented limited genetic and exposure-history diversity.

Generated by immunoSEQ multiplex PCR, the TCRdb table keeps only in-frame clones and is missing some. This sample has 2 million to 2.5 million clones, with 93% found just once. Notes on this clone: The target antigen is unknown.

CD4+ cells underwent separation, giving CD45RA+ naive and CD45RA-negative memory subsets. The sequenced sample was naive CD4+ T cells from PBMCs. Subset specified: CD45RA+ positively selected. The origin of this receptor is a young man in good health. Some clones in this sample may be carry-over from other donors' samples.

Here the CDR3 reads CASSLSAAGDYNEQFF. CDR3 bases: TGTGCCAGCAGCTTGTCTGCAGCGGGTGACTACAATGAGCAGTTCTTC. This chain links TRBV5-6 with TRBJ2-1; possible D gene TRBD2, 6 bases. The germline V gene has CDR1 SGHDT and CDR2 YYEEEE. The CDR3 covers 16 residues. Trimming pared 1 base from V and 3 bases from J, leaving 14 bases between.